Presented here are 21 T cell receptor beta chains from one specimen sequenced in a study of T cells after yellow fever vaccination. Each CDR3 protein gets one entry after TCRdb re-called the 5' RACE reads with MiXCR. The data contain hundreds of thousands of distinct CDR3 sequences, approximately 10% of them singletons. This sample comprised PBMCs, obtained on the day of the first yellow fever vaccination. These receptors were obtained from a man younger than 35 who received the YFV17D yellow fever vaccine.

This clonotype turned up a few times. The chain employs TRBV24-1 and TRBJ2-1, with 7 bases identical to TRBD1. The CDR3 is 16 residues long. V shed 2 bases, J shed 4 bases, and the junction held 7 bases outside the gene matches. Per the germline V gene, CDR1 is KGHDR and CDR2 is SFDVKD. In DNA, the CDR3 is TGTGCCACCAGTGATTCACAGACAGGGAAATACAATGAGCAGTTCTTC. Translating it yields CATSDSQTGKYNEQFF.

The rearrangement uses TRBV7-9 and TRBJ2-2; maybe TRBD1 (5 bases). V lost 0 bases, J lost 5 bases, and 10 bases lay in between. The CDR3 totals 15 residues. CDR1 SEHNR and CDR2 FQNEAQ come from the germline V gene (reference sequence). The CDR3 here is CASSLAGPGTGELFF. CDR3 in DNA: TGTGCCAGCAGCTTAGCGGGGCCCGGTACCGGGGAGCTGTTTTTT.

V gene TRBV5-1 combines with J gene TRBJ1-1; D is possibly TRBD1 (5 bases). V shed 3 bases and J shed 7 bases, with 10 bases lying between them. The CDR3 consists of 12 residues. Germline assignment: CDR1 SGHRS and CDR2 YFSETQ. CDR3 in DNA: TGCGCCAGCAGCTGGACGGGGGTTGAAGCTTTCTTT. Translated: CASSWTGVEAFF.

The chain joins TRBV2 to TRBJ2-1; 10 bases agree with TRBD1. Germline V CDR1 and CDR2: SNHLY, FYNNEI. Trimming took 11 bases from V and 6 from J; bases not matched to a gene: 22. CDR3 length: 18 residues. The CDR3 reads CAFSSGTGVRIPANEQFF. CDR3 DNA sequence: TGTGCCTTCAGTTCCGGGACAGGGGTTCGTATTCCCGCCAATGAGCAGTTCTTC.

The chain carries TRBV27 and TRBJ2-4; the match to TRBD1 covers 11 bases. Germline-derived CDR1 and CDR2 are MNHEY and SMNVEV (reference sequence). J was trimmed by 3 bases and V by 8 bases; bases with no gene match: 0. The CDR3 consists of 13 residues. As DNA, the CDR3 is TGTGCCAGCGGGACAGGGGGCAAAAACATTCAGTACTTC. Its translation: CASGTGGKNIQYF.

The chain uses TRBV6-2 or TRBV6-3 and TRBJ1-1; D is unresolved. This CDR3 is 13 amino acids long. The germline CDR1 and CDR2 sequences are MNHEY and SVGEGT. V dropped 4 bases and J dropped 4 bases, with 10 bases sitting between them. In DNA, the CDR3 is TGTGCCAGCAGTTCCATTGAGGGCACTGAAGCTTTCTTT. It encodes CASSSIEGTEAFF.

This clonotype showed up just a few times. This chain joins TRBV4-1 and TRBJ2-5; D tentatively fits TRBD1 or TRBD2 (5 bases each). Germline CDR1 is MGHRA and CDR2 is YSYEKL. Trimming left V 1 base short and J 5 bases short, with 8 bases between. There are 13 residues in the CDR3. CDR3 region: CASSQVGEETQYF. The CDR3 nucleotides are TGCGCCAGCAGCCAAGTGGGGGAGGAGACCCAGTACTTC.

This clonotype was observed a few times. The V and J genes are TRBV6-2 or TRBV6-3 and TRBJ1-5; D gene unclear. Looked up from germline, CDR1 is MNHEY and CDR2 is SVGEGT. V lost 6 bases to trimming and J lost 0 bases, with 9 bases between them. This CDR3 spans 14 amino acids. In DNA form, the CDR3 reads TGTGCCAGCAGACGCAGTAATAGCAATCAGCCCCAGCATTTT. Protein: CASRRSNSNQPQHF.

The rearrangement uses TRBV3-1 and TRBJ1-2, with D possibly TRBD1 on 6 matching bases. The CDR3 has 15 residues. CDR1 and CDR2 (germline): LGHDT, YNNKEL (reference sequence). Between the trimmed V and J ends, which lost 4 bases and 3 bases, there was a span of 15 bases. The CDR3 protein is CASSPGHPGDYGYTF. CDR3 sequence (DNA): TGTGCCAGCAGCCCGGGACACCCGGGGGACTATGGCTACACCTTC.

This clonotype has only one observation. The chain has TRBV6-1 and TRBJ1-3, with D possibly matching TRBD1 (6 bases). Deletions cut 6 bases from V and 2 bases from J, with 20 bases between. Looked up from germline, CDR1 is MNHNS and CDR2 is SASEGT. The CDR3 extends over 17 amino acids. This CDR3 reads CASSRLFWRQAGNTIYF. As DNA, the CDR3 is TGTGCCAGCAGCCGACTCTTCTGGCGACAGGCTGGAAACACCATATATTTT.

This clonotype has a handful of counts. The rearrangement joins TRBV30 to TRBJ1-4, with no clear D. Germline V lookup: CDR1 GTSNPN, CDR2 SVGIG (reference sequence). The CDR3 has 14 residues. V lost 0 bases, J lost 8 bases, and 13 bases lay in between. The DNA of the CDR3 is TGTGCCTGGAGTGTAGGAGATTTTCTGGAAAAACTGTTTTTT. This sequence encodes CAWSVGDFLEKLFF.

This clonotype has just a few counts. In DNA form, the CDR3 reads TGCAGCGCCAAAGAGGGGAATGAGCAGTTCTTC. It translates to CSAKEGNEQFF. V gene TRBV29-1 combines with J gene TRBJ2-1; D could derive from TRBD1 or TRBD2 (5 bases each). CDR1 SQVTM and CDR2 ANQGSEA come from the germline V gene. CDR3 length: 11 amino acids. V was cut by 7 bases and J by 7 bases, with 11 bases left in between.

The V and J genes are TRBV5-7 and TRBJ1-2; D is unclear. TRBV5-7 falls under the ORF class, with uncertain function. CDR3 size: 13 residues. V was pared by 4 bases and J by 4 bases, with 11 bases between. In nucleotides, the CDR3 is TGTGCCAGCAGCCCCGGTATCATCTATGGCTACACCTTC. It specifies CASSPGIIYGYTF.

The chain couples TRBV2 to TRBJ1-4; no clear D. Germline CDR1 and CDR2: SNHLY and FYNNEI. Trimming removed 3 bases at V and 3 bases at J, with 8 bases between. The CDR3 is 14 amino acids. DNA for the CDR3: TGTGCCAGCAGTGAGCGGCAGTCTAATGAAAAACTGTTTTTT. It encodes CASSERQSNEKLFF.

This clonotype was seen repeatedly, ten times or more. V and J are TRBV9 and TRBJ2-2; D is perhaps TRBD1 (5 bases). V was cut by 0 bases and J by 3 bases, with 9 bases left in between. The CDR3 is 15 residues long. CDR1 is SGDLS, CDR2 YYNGEE, per germline. CDR3 amino acids: CASSVDQGYTGELFF. The DNA of the CDR3 is TGTGCCAGCAGCGTAGATCAGGGTTACACCGGGGAGCTGTTTTTT.

This clonotype has just a few counts. This sequence joins TRBV5-1 and TRBJ2-1, with a weak D call TRBD1 (6 bases). V was pared by 5 bases and J by 2 bases, with 14 bases between. This CDR3 is built from 15 residues. Germline V gene lookup returns CDR1 SGHRS and CDR2 YFSETQ. CDR3 in DNA: TGCGCCAGCAGACTGACCAACAGGGCCTACAATGAGCAGTTCTTC. Translating gives CASRLTNRAYNEQFF.

The chain uses TRBV6-1 and TRBJ2-7; possibly TRBD1 for D (5 bases). Germline assignment: CDR1 MNHNS and CDR2 SASEGT. There are 14 residues in the CDR3. Trimming shortened V by 5 bases and J by 0 bases, and 11 bases separated the two germline ends. In nucleotides, the CDR3 is TGTGCCAGCAGTCCCGAAGGGGTCTCCTACGAGCAGTACGTC. It is translated as CASSPEGVSYEQYV.

The chain couples TRBV11-3 to TRBJ2-1; 11 nucleotides line up with TRBD1. V dropped 5 bases and J dropped 7; count of bases not matched to a gene: 7. The CDR3 contains 15 residues. The germline V gene encodes CDR1 SGHNT and CDR2 YENEEA. The chain's CDR3 is CASSHRDRGGNEQFF. In nucleotides, the CDR3 is TGTGCCAGCAGCCATCGGGACAGGGGGGGAAATGAGCAGTTCTTC.

This clonotype appeared a few times. The chain couples TRBV10-3 to TRBJ2-2, with D perhaps matching TRBD1 (5 bases). Germline V gene data show CDR1 as ENHRY and CDR2 as SYGVKD. V lost 8 bases and J 6 bases, leaving 16 bases between the germline ends. The CDR3 consists of 14 residues. Written as DNA, the CDR3 is TGTGCCATCCAGGGATATCGGGTACCCGGGGAGCTGTTTTTT. It is translated as CAIQGYRVPGELFF.

Only a few counts were recorded for this clonotype. The rearrangement links TRBV27 to TRBJ2-1, with 13 bases aligning to TRBD2. Looked up from germline, CDR1 is MNHEY and CDR2 is SMNVEV (reference sequence). CDR3 size: 15 residues. After removal of 5 bases from V and 6 bases from J, the junction contained 4 bases not matched to a gene. CDR3 coding DNA: TGTGCCAGCAGTGAAGGGACTAGCGGGGTCAATGAGCAGTTCTTC. This gives the protein CASSEGTSGVNEQFF.

This clonotype came up a few times. The V and J genes are TRBV28 and TRBJ2-7, with D perhaps matching TRBD2 (5 bases). V was trimmed by 6 bases and J by 4 bases, leaving 22 bases between them. Germline V CDR1 and CDR2: MDHEN, SYDVKM. This CDR3 spans 16 amino acids. The CDR3 sequence: CASSPRRPIWRYEQYV. DNA of the CDR3: TGTGCCAGCAGCCCGCGGCGGCCGATTTGGAGGTACGAGCAGTACGTC.